This TCR beta chain was recorded in a study of CD4 T cells in relation to SARS-CoV-2 and coronaviruses listed by TCRdb under 2021. In terms of the full investigation: HLA restriction was mapped for shared crossreactive spike epitopes using patient-derived lymphoblastoid cell lines. At the level of individual TCR clonotypes, the study measured memory CD4+ T cell crossreactivity between SARS-CoV-2 spike protein and common cold coronavirus spike proteins. Samples from a few pre-COVID donors and the naive versus memory experiments were sequenced with the Adaptive Biotechnologies TCR-sequencing kit; other data were Illumina-based. Expansion assays from other donors in the study were sequenced with a different, Illumina-based TCR-beta assay. Results the study describes overall, beyond this receptor: Significantly weaker SARS-CoV-2-driven expansion was shown by crossreactive clones than by monoreactive clones, consistent with antigenic imprinting. Since the crossreactivity analysis centred on spike protein, crossreactivity against other viral proteins was not assessed. Small numbers of patients and of tested TCRs were a limitation of the study. Naive versus memory sequencing indicated that memory recall responses, rather than primary responses primed during culture, are detected by the assay. About 65% of donors had memory CD4+ clonotypes that crossrecognized SARS-CoV-2 and at least one common cold coronavirus spike. Pre-pandemic and post-infection samples were not both contributed by any donor, so tracing of the source of pre-existing responses was limited.

Trimming costs V 8 bases and J 6 bases, and their ends lie 19 bases apart. The CDR1 and CDR2 encoded by the germline V gene are KGHSH and LQKENI. The CDR3 starts with the cysteine, ends with the phenylalanine, and has 14 residues. Only the CDR3 region is kept as DNA, spanning 42 bases read in frame from base 1. DNA from uncultured naive and memory CD4+ T cells underwent immunoSEQ TCR-beta sequencing at deep resolution. The original pipeline was this. During preprocessing, nonproductive sequences were removed, as were CDR3s that did not start with C, did not end with F or W, or were shorter than 7 amino acids. Cultured and uncultured naive and memory CD4+ repertoires were searched for CDR3s previously identified as spike- and CEF-reactive. CDR3 homology was measured as pairwise Levenshtein distance, computed with the stringdist R package after trimming three terminal residues from each end. TCRdb mirrors the immuneACCESS table, restricted to in-frame sequences. Some clones are absent from its copies; in checked studies, under half trace to an unresolved V gene, and the reason for the others is unknown. That table furnishes V, J and clone size, whereas the DNA furnished D and trimming. The table for this sample lists 60,000 or so clones; about 94% of them were counted only once. The ten most abundant clones make up 0.12% to 0.15% of the sample.

CD4+ T cells from unexposed donors were collected before the COVID-19 pandemic (2011-2018). To separate naive from memory CD4+ T cells, cryopreserved PBMCs first underwent CD4 enrichment and then EasySep naive CD4+ T cell enrichment. Leukapheresis product for the unexposed donors was purchased commercially. Ficoll-Paque PLUS gradient centrifugation was used to isolate PBMCs from leukapheresis product or whole blood. PBMCs were either used fresh in the expansion assay or cryopreserved at -140 degrees C. The QIAamp Micro DNA Kit was used to extract genomic DNA from the CD4+ T cells. To note about this clone: Its antigen target is currently unknown. Base qualities are not at hand, and no much larger clone is one base apart.

Recombination connected TRBV18 to TRBJ2-5; the D gene is unclear. This clonotype was obtained from a human donor in good health. Sequenced input: naive CD4+ T cells from PBMCs. This specimen's cell subset or site label, per the study, means: naive CD4+ T cells isolated by negative enrichment. DNA sequence: TGTGCCAGCGGAAGTCGGGCCGGTGGACAGACCCAGTACTTC. Translated, it gives CASGSRAGGQTQYF.